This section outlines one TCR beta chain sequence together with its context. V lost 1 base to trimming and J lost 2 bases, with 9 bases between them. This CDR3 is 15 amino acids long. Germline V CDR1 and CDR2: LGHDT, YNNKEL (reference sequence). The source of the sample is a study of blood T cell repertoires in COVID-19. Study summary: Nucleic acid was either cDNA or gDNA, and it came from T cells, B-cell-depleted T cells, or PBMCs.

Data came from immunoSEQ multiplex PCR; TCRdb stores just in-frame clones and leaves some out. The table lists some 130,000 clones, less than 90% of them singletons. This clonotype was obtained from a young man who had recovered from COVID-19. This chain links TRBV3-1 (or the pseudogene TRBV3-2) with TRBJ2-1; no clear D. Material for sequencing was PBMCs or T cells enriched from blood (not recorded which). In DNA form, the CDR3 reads TGTGCCAGCAGCCAAGGATGGGCCACCTACAATGAGCAGTTCTTC. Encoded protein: CASSQGWATYNEQFF.